These 20 T cell receptor beta chains came from one sample sequenced in a study of shared clonotypes between healthy human individuals (dated by TCRdb to the early 2020s). Library prep was done by the immunoSEQ multiplex PCR assay. The immuneACCESS repertoire file appears here via TCRdb, limited to in-frame rearrangements. These files lack a portion of the clones; in checked studies, under half of the deficit traces to unresolved V genes, and the cause of the others is not known. The sample data list about 2.4 million clones, and 90% to 95% of these were observed just once. The ten largest clones capture under 0.15% of the sample. Sequences were obtained from naive CD4+ T cells sorted from blood. The intended sense of this specimen's cell subset or site label: CD45RA+ positively selected. These receptors were obtained from a man aged 18 to 29 in good health.

V and J are TRBV28 and TRBJ1-2; the match to TRBD1 covers 8 bases. Germline trimming cut 5 bases from V and 3 bases from J; bases unmatched to any gene: 8. In germline, CDR1 is MDHEN, CDR2 SYDVKM. CDR3 length equals 15 residues. CDR3 sequence reads: CASSTPQGADYGYTF. The CDR3 region has the DNA TGTGCCAGCAGTACTCCGCAGGGGGCGGACTATGGCTACACCTTC.

This sequence joins TRBV5-1 and TRBJ2-3, with D possibly called TRBD1 or TRBD2 (5 bases each). Germline V lookup: CDR1 SGHRS, CDR2 YFSETQ. The V end lost 4 bases, the J end lost 5 bases, and 14 bases lay between the germline ends. The CDR3 length is 14 residues. The CDR3 region is CASSHGTAQDTQYF. In nucleotides, the CDR3 is TGCGCCAGCAGCCACGGGACGGCTCAAGATACGCAGTATTTT.

Regarding this clone: The sample carries other DNA sequences with the same CDR3. The chain combines TRBV5-1 with TRBJ2-2; 7 bases are shared with TRBD1. This CDR3 contains 16 residues. V gave up 4 bases and J gave up 0 bases; unmatched junction bases: 6. Looked up from germline, CDR1 is SGHRS and CDR2 is YFSETQ. DNA for the CDR3: TGCGCCAGCAGCCCACGACAGGGAACGAACACCGGGGAGCTGTTTTTT. Translation gives CASSPRQGTNTGELFF.

The chain combines TRBV10-3 with TRBJ1-5, with D possibly matching TRBD1 (5 bases). V gave up 5 bases and J gave up 4 bases, with 15 bases separating them. CDR1 is ENHRY and CDR2 is SYGVKD in the germline V gene. This CDR3 is 15 amino acids long. DNA for the CDR3: TGTGCCATCAGTCATGGGACGGAACTAAATCAGCCCCAGCATTTT. The encoded protein is CAISHGTELNQPQHF.

V usage is TRBV5-1 and J usage is TRBJ1-1; D is unclear. Germline assignment: CDR1 SGHRS and CDR2 YFSETQ. V was shortened by 2 bases and J by 3 bases, with 14 bases between the two germline ends. The CDR3 length is 15 residues. CDR3 nucleotides: TGCGCCAGCAGCTTACCGATCGGGAGGGACACTGAAGCTTTCTTT. It translates to CASSLPIGRDTEAFF.

The chain is built from TRBV5-1 and TRBJ1-5; D is unresolved. Germline assignment: CDR1 SGHRS and CDR2 YFSETQ. This CDR3 comprises 18 residues. Trimming left V 4 bases short and J 1 base short, with 21 bases between. The CDR3 is CASSDIPGDLQSNQPQHF. CDR3 nucleotides: TGCGCCAGCAGCGATATTCCCGGAGACCTCCAAAGCAATCAGCCCCAGCATTTT.

The V and J genes are TRBV18 and TRBJ2-1, with 15 nucleotides matching TRBD2. J lost 2 bases, V lost 3 bases, and 11 bases had no gene match. Germline assignment: CDR1 KGHSH and CDR2 LQKENI. The CDR3 has 20 residues. The CDR3 nucleotides read TGTGCCAGCTCACCGAATTCCGGGACTAGCGGGAGGATCACCTACAATGAGCAGTTCTTC. Translated, it gives CASSPNSGTSGRITYNEQFF.

The chain links TRBV6-1 to TRBJ1-1; D is possibly TRBD1 (6 bases). Germline assignment: CDR1 MNHNS and CDR2 SASEGT. The CDR3 is 14 residues long. The ends were cut back, 6 bases at V and 1 base at J, with 12 bases in the middle. CDR3 amino acids: CASRTGTQNTEAFF. The CDR3 nucleotides read TGTGCCAGCAGGACCGGGACACAGAACACTGAAGCTTTCTTT.

The V call is TRBV10-3, the J call TRBJ2-5; no firm D call. The V and J ends lost 0 bases and 5 bases respectively, with 7 bases between them. Germline values: CDR1 ENHRY, CDR2 SYGVKD. The CDR3 totals 13 residues. CDR3 sequence: CAISESNMETQYF. Written as DNA, the CDR3 is TGTGCCATCAGTGAGTCGAACATGGAGACCCAGTACTTC.

The chain couples TRBV4-2 to TRBJ2-1; D uncertain. Germline CDR1 and CDR2: LGHNA and YNFKEQ. V gave up 5 bases and J gave up 7 bases, with 24 bases separating them. This CDR3 spans 17 amino acids. CDR3 sequence: CASSFRTAQPGPNEQFF. The CDR3 DNA follows: TGTGCCAGCAGCTTCCGCACCGCCCAGCCTGGGCCAAATGAGCAGTTCTTC.

The genes are TRBV30 and TRBJ2-5; tentatively, D is TRBD1 or TRBD2 (5 bases each). Germline CDR1 and CDR2: GTSNPN and SVGIG (reference sequence). Trimming pared 0 bases from V and 12 bases from J, leaving 14 bases between. The CDR3 totals 12 residues. CDR3 region: CAWSVLRDDKYF. As DNA, the CDR3 is TGTGCCTGGAGTGTGCTTCGGGACGACAAGTACTTC.

In DNA, the CDR3 is TGCAGTGTTCCAAAGCACAATGAGCAGTTCTTC. It is translated as CSVPKHNEQFF. The V and J genes are TRBV20-1 and TRBJ2-1; D unresolved. This CDR3 has 11 residues. The germline CDR1 and CDR2 sequences are DFQATT and SNEGSKA (reference sequence). The ends were cut back, 7 bases at V and 5 bases at J, with 9 bases in the middle.

Details on this clone: Other DNA sequences from this sample encode an identical CDR3 as well. The V call is TRBV5-5, the J call TRBJ2-5, with 11 nucleotides matching TRBD2. With 0 bases clipped from V and 1 base from J, the junction kept 2 bases outside the gene matches. CDR1 is SGHKS and CDR2 is YYEKEE in the germline V gene (reference sequence). The CDR3 has 16 residues. The DNA of the CDR3 is TGTGCCAGCAGCTTGGCTCTAGCGGGAGGCCAAGAGACCCAGTACTTC. Its protein is CASSLALAGGQETQYF.

This chain uses TRBV10-1 with TRBJ2-6; 7 positions agree with TRBD1. The CDR3 loop spans 15 amino acids. V shed 10 bases and J 1 base; nucleotides not matched to a gene: 7. The germline V gene encodes CDR1 WNHNN and CDR2 SYGVQD (reference sequence). CDR3: CATPTGTSGANVLTF. The CDR3, as DNA: TGCGCCACACCGACAGGGACGTCTGGGGCCAACGTCCTGACTTTC.

This clone was recorded once. The chain recombines TRBV5-5 with TRBJ2-5; D is tentatively TRBD1 or TRBD2 (5 bases each). V dropped 3 bases and J dropped 3 bases, with 12 bases sitting between them. The CDR3 contains 14 residues. The germline gives CDR1 SGHKS, CDR2 YYEKEE (reference sequence). CDR3 in DNA: TGTGCCAGCAGCTGGCAGGGACGGAAAGAGACCCAGTACTTC. Its protein product is CASSWQGRKETQYF.

Notes on this clone: Other DNA sequences in this specimen translate into the identical CDR3. The chain joins TRBV7-2 to TRBJ2-5, with D possibly TRBD2 on 5 matching bases. Germline V gene data show CDR1 as SGHTA and CDR2 as FQGNSA. V was cut by 2 bases and J by 1 base, with 8 bases left in between. The CDR3 has 14 amino acids. This CDR3 is CASSLNGIQETQYF. The DNA of the CDR3 is TGTGCCAGCAGCTTAAACGGGATCCAAGAGACCCAGTACTTC. The complete variable domain, with remaining parts taken from reference TRBV7-2 and TRBJ2-5, reads GAGVSQSPSNKVTEKGKDVELRCDPISGHTALYWYRQSLGQGLEFLIYFQGNSAPDKSGLPSDRFSAERTGGSVSTLTIQRTQQEDSAVYLCASSLNGIQETQYFGPGTRLLVL.

Comment on this clone: Other DNA variants within this sample encode the same CDR3. The chain carries TRBV5-1 and TRBJ1-1; D possibly corresponds to TRBD1 (6 bases). This CDR3 contains 15 residues. Per germline, CDR1 SGHRS and CDR2 YFSETQ. V was trimmed by 4 bases and J by 0 bases, leaving 13 bases between them. The CDR3 bases are TGCGCCAGCAGCCTGGGGGACACCATGAACACTGAAGCTTTCTTT. This codes for CASSLGDTMNTEAFF.

V is TRBV23-1 and J is TRBJ1-1; the D is unclear. Being an ORF, TRBV23-1 has a function that is uncertain. The CDR3 is made up of 16 amino acids. Deletions cut 3 bases from V and 4 bases from J, with 18 bases between. The CDR3 is CASSQPYLGKVTEAFF. In nucleotides, the CDR3 is TGCGCCAGCAGTCAGCCTTATTTGGGGAAAGTCACTGAAGCTTTCTTT.

The chain carries TRBV4-1 and TRBJ2-3, with D possibly being TRBD1 or TRBD2 (6 bases each). Trimming shortened V by 4 bases and J by 2 bases, and 13 bases separated the two germline ends. Germline V gives CDR1 MGHRA, CDR2 YSYEKL. This CDR3 region has 15 residues. CDR3 bases: TGCGCCAGCAGCCCCCCTAGGGGGGCCACAGATACGCAGTATTTT. It yields the protein CASSPPRGATDTQYF.

The rearrangement uses TRBV18 and TRBJ2-3; D uncertain. Trimming removed 2 bases at V and 6 bases at J, with 15 bases between. Germline CDR1 and CDR2: KGHSH and LQKENI. This CDR3 spans 15 amino acids. In DNA, the CDR3 is TGTGCCAGCTCACCAGTGTACCTCGGTTCGGATACGCAGTATTTT. This translates into CASSPVYLGSDTQYF.